Shown below are 10 T cell receptor beta chains from a single sample sequenced in a study of blood T cell repertoires in COVID-19 (dated by TCRdb to 2019 to 2021). Libraries were built with the immunoSEQ multiplex PCR assay. TCRdb holds this immuneACCESS table with in-frame rearrangements only. Some clones are missing; in checked studies, unresolved V genes explain under half, and the rest has no known cause. The sample records 150,000 to 200,000 clones, around 90% of which are singletons. The ten largest make up around 4.8% of the sample. The sequenced sample was peripheral blood. All receptors derive from a human donor in a cohort sampled during active COVID-19.

The V and J genes are TRBV9 and TRBJ2-1; 7 nucleotides line up with TRBD2. Trimming cost V 0 bases and J 15 bases; bases outside gene matches: 9. The CDR3 has 13 amino acids. Germline lookup yields CDR1 SGDLS and CDR2 YYNGEE. CDR3 loop: CASSVGSGREAFF. CDR3 DNA: TGTGCCAGCAGCGTAGGGTCCGGCCGGGAGGCGTTCTTC.

The chain is built from TRBV5-5 and TRBJ1-2; 8 bases are a match to TRBD1. Germline-derived CDR1 and CDR2 are SGHKS and YYEKEE (reference sequence). The J segment lost 4 bases and the V segment lost 4 bases, leaving 3 bases of the junction unmatched. This CDR3 is 13 amino acids long. DNA for the CDR3: TGTGCCAGCAGCAGGGACAGGAGCTATGGCTACACCTTC. Residues: CASSRDRSYGYTF.

The chain links TRBV7-2 to TRBJ2-3; 9 nucleotides align to TRBD2. Germline lookup yields CDR1 SGHTA and CDR2 FQGNSA. V dropped 2 bases and J dropped 5; count of bases not matched to a gene: 8. This CDR3 contains 16 residues. CDR3 sequence reads: CASSLRLSGRQDTQYF. The CDR3 DNA is TGTGCCAGCAGCTTACGTCTTAGCGGGAGACAAGATACGCAGTATTTT. The full variable domain, completed using reference TRBV7-2 and TRBJ2-3, is GAGVSQSPSNKVTEKGKDVELRCDPISGHTALYWYRQSLGQGLEFLIYFQGNSAPDKSGLPSDRFSAERTGGSVSTLTIQRTQQEDSAVYLCASSLRLSGRQDTQYFGPGTRLTVL.

The chain is built from TRBV7-9 and TRBJ1-1, with D uncertain. The CDR3 is made up of 14 amino acids. V was clipped by 5 bases and J by 0 bases, with 10 bases between them. Germline CDR1 is SEHNR and CDR2 is FQNEAQ (reference sequence). The CDR3 DNA is TGTGCCAGCAGCCTGGGGAGCGTGAACACTGAAGCTTTCTTT. Its protein product is CASSLGSVNTEAFF.

The chain combines TRBV6-5 with TRBJ2-1; TRBD2 matches 9 bases. CDR3 length: 14 amino acids. The junction had 3 bases not matched to a gene; V was cut back by 6 bases and J by 3 bases. From germline, CDR1 is MNHEY and CDR2 SVGAGI. DNA for the CDR3: TGTGCCAGCAGGCGGCGGGGGGGCTACAATGAGCAGTTCTTC. Protein sequence: CASRRRGGYNEQFF.

This clone appeared a few times. CDR3 nucleotide sequence: TGTGCCAGCAGCCAAGAGGGGCAGGGGAATCAGCCCCAGCATTTT. Encoded protein: CASSQEGQGNQPQHF. The chain links TRBV3-1 (or the pseudogene TRBV3-2) to TRBJ1-5; the D gene is possibly TRBD1 (6 bases). Trimming shortened V by 0 bases and J by 4 bases, and 10 bases separated the two germline ends. Germline V CDR1 and CDR2: LGHDT, YNNKEL (reference sequence). The CDR3 is 15 amino acids.

The gene calls are TRBV6-2 or TRBV6-3 and TRBJ2-5, with 7 bases aligning to TRBD2. Looked up from germline, CDR1 is MNHEY and CDR2 is SVGEGT. CDR3 size: 13 residues. Trimming removed 4 bases from V and 5 bases from J; junction bases left unmatched: 4. CDR3 region: CASSFGRWETQYF. The CDR3 DNA follows: TGTGCCAGCAGTTTCGGGAGGTGGGAGACCCAGTACTTC.

This chain connects TRBV27 to TRBJ1-1; tentatively, D is TRBD1 (6 bases). In germline, CDR1 is MNHEY, CDR2 SMNVEV (reference sequence). The V and J ends lost 4 bases and 9 bases respectively, with 18 bases between them. The CDR3 spans 14 residues. The CDR3 region has the DNA TGTGCCAGCAGTTCCCCCCCCAGGGGTGCTAAAGCTTTCTTT. This gives the protein CASSSPPRGAKAFF.

V usage is TRBV28 and J usage is TRBJ2-7, with D possibly TRBD2 on 5 matching bases. Germline CDR1 MDHEN, CDR2 SYDVKM. V lost 10 bases and J 6 bases, leaving 16 bases between the germline ends. This CDR3 is built from 12 residues. The CDR3 reads CAIQRRAREQYF. The CDR3 coding sequence is TGTGCCATCCAACGGCGGGCCCGCGAGCAGTACTTC. Based on the CDR3 plus reference TRBV28 and TRBJ2-7, the full variable domain is DVKVTQSSRYLVKRTGEKVFLECVQDMDHENMFWYRQDPGLGLRLIYFSYDVKMKEKGDIPEGYSVSREKKERFSLILESASTNQTSMYLCAIQRRAREQYFGPGTRLTVT.

The chain is built from TRBV7-2 and TRBJ1-4, with a possible D match to TRBD1 (6 bases). V lost 0 bases and J 5 bases, leaving 16 bases between the germline ends. There are 17 residues in the CDR3. The germline gives CDR1 SGHTA, CDR2 FQGNSA. The CDR3 reads CASSLAGGGPLNEKLFF. CDR3 coding DNA: TGTGCCAGCAGCTTAGCGGGAGGGGGACCATTGAATGAAAAACTGTTTTTT.